This TCR beta chain was sequenced during a study of blood T cell repertoires in COVID-19. Turning to the study itself: Sources were T cells, B-cell-depleted T cells, or PBMCs; the material itself was cDNA or gDNA.

Between the trimmed V and J ends, which lost 0 bases and 5 bases, there was a span of 10 bases. Germline loops: CDR1 LGHDT, CDR2 YNNKEL (reference sequence). The CDR3 contains 14 residues. In the original analysis: Estimates of nucleated cell counts were drawn from the amplification of reference gene primers. The repertoire was sequenced with immunoSEQ multiplex PCR; TCRdb's copy has only in-frame clones and lacks some. V, J and clone size are those of that table, while D and trimming were read from the DNA. Here the sample spans approximately 150,000 clones, 80% to 90% being singletons. Sequenced sample: peripheral blood. This TCR was recovered from a woman of 80 years or more with acute or convalescent COVID-19. This sequence joins TRBV3-1 (or the pseudogene TRBV3-2) and TRBJ2-5; D call uncertain. The CDR3 region has the DNA TGTGCCAGCAGCCAAGACTATCCGCGGGAGACCCAGTACTTC. Its protein product is CASSQDYPRETQYF.